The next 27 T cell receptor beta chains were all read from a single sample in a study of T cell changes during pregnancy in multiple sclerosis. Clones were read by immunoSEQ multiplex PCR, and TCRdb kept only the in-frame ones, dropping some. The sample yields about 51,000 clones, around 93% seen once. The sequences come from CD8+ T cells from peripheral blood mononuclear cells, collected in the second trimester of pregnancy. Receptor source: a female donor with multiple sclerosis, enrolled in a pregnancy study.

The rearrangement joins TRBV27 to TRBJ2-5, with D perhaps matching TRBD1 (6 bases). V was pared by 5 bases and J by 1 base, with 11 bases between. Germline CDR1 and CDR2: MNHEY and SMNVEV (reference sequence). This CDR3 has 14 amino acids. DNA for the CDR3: TGTGCCAGCAGTGTTACAGGGAGCCAAGAGACCCAGTACTTC. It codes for CASSVTGSQETQYF.

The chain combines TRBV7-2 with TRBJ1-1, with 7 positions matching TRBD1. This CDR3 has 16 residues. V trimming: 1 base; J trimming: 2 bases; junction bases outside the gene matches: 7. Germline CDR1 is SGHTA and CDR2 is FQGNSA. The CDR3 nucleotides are TGTGCCAGCAGCTTAGGGATACGGGACAGCAACACTGAAGCTTTCTTT. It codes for CASSLGIRDSNTEAFF.

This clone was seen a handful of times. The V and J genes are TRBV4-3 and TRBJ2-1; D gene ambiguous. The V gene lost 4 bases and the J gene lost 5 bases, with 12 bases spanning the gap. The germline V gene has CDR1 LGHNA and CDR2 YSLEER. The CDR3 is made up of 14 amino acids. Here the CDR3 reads CASSRGAFDNEQFF. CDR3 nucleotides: TGCGCCAGCAGCCGCGGTGCCTTTGACAATGAGCAGTTCTTC.

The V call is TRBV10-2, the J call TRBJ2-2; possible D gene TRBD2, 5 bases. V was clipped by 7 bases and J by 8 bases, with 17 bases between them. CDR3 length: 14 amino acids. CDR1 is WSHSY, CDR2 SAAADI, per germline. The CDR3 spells CASMGVGWSGELFF. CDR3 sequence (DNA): TGCGCCAGCATGGGAGTGGGCTGGTCAGGGGAGCTGTTTTTT.

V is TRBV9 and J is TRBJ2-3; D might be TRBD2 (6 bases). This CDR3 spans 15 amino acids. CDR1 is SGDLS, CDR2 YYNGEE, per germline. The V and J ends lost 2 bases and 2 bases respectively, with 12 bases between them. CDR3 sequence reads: CASSVGDSYTDTQYF. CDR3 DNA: TGTGCCAGCAGCGTGGGGGACTCCTACACAGATACGCAGTATTTT.

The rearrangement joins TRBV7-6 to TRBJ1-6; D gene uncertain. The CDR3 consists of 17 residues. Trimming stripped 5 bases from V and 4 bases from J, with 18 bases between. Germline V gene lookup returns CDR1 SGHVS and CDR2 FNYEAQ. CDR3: CASSPTPLRNYNSPLHF. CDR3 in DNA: TGTGCCAGCAGCCCTACCCCCTTGAGAAATTATAATTCACCCCTCCACTTT.

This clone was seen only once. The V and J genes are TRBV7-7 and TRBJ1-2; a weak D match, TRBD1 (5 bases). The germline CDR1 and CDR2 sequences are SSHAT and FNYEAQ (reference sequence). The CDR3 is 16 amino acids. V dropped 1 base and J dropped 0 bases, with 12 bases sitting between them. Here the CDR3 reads CASSLGVQVANYGYTF. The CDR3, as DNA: TGTGCCAGCAGCTTAGGAGTACAGGTCGCTAACTATGGCTACACCTTC.

The CDR3, as DNA: TGTGCCAGCAGCCAAAATCCGAGCCCTGGACGGGGGGGGTTCAATGAGCAGTTCTTC. As protein: CASSQNPSPGRGGFNEQFF. V usage is TRBV14 and J usage is TRBJ2-1; 8 bases agree with TRBD2. Germline V lookup: CDR1 SGHDN, CDR2 FVKESK. The V gene end was trimmed by 2 bases and the J gene end by 6 bases; junction bases not matched to a gene: 18. The CDR3 length is 19 residues.

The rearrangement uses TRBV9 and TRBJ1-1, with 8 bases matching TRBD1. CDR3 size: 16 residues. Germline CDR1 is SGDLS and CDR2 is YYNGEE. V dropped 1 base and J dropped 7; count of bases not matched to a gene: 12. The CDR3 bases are TGTGCCAGCAGCGTAAACCCCCACGGGACAGGAGATGAAGCTTTCTTT. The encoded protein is CASSVNPHGTGDEAFF.

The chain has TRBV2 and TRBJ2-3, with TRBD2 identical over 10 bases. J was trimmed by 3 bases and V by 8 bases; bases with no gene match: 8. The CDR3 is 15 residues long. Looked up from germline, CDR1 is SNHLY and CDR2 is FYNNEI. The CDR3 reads CASASGGRRTDTQYF. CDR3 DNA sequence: TGTGCCAGCGCTAGCGGGGGCCGGCGGACAGATACGCAGTATTTT. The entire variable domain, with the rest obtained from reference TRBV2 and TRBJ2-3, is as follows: EPEVTQTPSHQVTQMGQEVILRCVPISNHLYFYWYRQILGQKVEFLVSFYNNEISEKSEIFDDQFSVERPDGSNFTLKIRSTKLEDSAMYFCASASGGRRTDTQYFGPGTRLTVL.

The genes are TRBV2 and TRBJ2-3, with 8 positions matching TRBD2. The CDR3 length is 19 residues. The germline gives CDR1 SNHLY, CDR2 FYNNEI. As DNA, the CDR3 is TGTGCGATCTTGGAGAGGGAGAGATCTAGCGGGCCTCTCGCAGATACGCAGTATTTT. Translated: CAILERERSSGPLADTQYF.

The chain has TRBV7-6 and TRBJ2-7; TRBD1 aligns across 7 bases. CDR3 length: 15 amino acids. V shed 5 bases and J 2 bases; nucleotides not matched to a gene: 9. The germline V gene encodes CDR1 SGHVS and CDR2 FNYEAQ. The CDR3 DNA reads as TGTGCCAGCAGCGGGGGACAGCTAGGGACCTACGAGCAGTACTTC. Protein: CASSGGQLGTYEQYF.

CDR3 bases: TGTGCCAGCAGTGGGGGGGGCAGGGAAGGTAATGGCTACACCTTC. Translating it yields CASSGGGREGNGYTF. The chain couples TRBV9 to TRBJ1-2; tentatively, D is TRBD1 (6 bases). The V and J ends lost 5 bases and 6 bases respectively, with 20 bases between them. Germline V gives CDR1 SGDLS, CDR2 YYNGEE. This CDR3 has 15 amino acids.

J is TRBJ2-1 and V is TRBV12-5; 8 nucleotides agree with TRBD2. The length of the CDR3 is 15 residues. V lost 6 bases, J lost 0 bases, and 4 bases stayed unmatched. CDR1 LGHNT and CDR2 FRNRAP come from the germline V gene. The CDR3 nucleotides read TGTGCTAGTGGGACTAGCGCAAGCTCCTACAATGAGCAGTTCTTC. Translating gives CASGTSASSYNEQFF.

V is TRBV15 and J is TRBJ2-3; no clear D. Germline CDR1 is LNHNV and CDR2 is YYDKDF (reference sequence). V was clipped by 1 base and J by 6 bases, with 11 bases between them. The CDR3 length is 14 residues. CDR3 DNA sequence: TGTGCCACCAGCAGAGTTGAGGCTGGGGATACGCAGTATTTT. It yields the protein CATSRVEAGDTQYF.

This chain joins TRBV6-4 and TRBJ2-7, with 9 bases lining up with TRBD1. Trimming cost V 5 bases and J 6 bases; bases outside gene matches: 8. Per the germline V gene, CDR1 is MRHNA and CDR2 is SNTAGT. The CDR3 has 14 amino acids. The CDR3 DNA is TGTGCCAGCAGTACAGGGGGCGATCCCGGCGAGCAGTACTTC. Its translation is CASSTGGDPGEQYF.

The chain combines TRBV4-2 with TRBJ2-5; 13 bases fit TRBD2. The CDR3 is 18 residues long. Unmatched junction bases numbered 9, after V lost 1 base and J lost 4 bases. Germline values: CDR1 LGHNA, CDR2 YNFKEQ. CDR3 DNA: TGTGCCAGCAGCCAAGTACTAGCGGGGGGGCTAGTCGGAGAGACCCAGTACTTC. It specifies CASSQVLAGGLVGETQYF.

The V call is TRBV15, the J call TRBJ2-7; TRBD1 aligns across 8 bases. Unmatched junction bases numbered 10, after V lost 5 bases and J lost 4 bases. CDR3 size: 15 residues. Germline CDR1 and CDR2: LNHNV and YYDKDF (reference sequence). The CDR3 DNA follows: TGTGCCACCAGCGGTTCCACAGGGGGATTTTACGAGCAGTACTTC. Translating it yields CATSGSTGGFYEQYF.

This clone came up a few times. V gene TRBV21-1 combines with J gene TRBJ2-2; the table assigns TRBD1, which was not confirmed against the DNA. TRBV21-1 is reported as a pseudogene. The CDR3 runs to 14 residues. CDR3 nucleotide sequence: TGTGCCAGCAGCACAAACAGGGGAACCGGGGAGCTGTTTTTT. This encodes CASSTNRGTGELFF.

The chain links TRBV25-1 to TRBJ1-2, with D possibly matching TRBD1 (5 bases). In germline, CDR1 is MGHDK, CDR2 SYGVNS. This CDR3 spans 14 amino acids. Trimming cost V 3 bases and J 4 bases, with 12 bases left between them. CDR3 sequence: CASSDGPGGYGYTF. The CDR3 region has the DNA TGTGCCAGCAGTGATGGGCCCGGGGGCTATGGCTACACCTTC.

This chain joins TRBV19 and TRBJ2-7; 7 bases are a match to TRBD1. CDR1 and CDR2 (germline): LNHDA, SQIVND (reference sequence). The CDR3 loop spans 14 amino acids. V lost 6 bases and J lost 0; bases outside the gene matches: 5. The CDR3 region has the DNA TGTGCCAGTAGCCTAGGGGGCTTCTCCTACGAGCAGTACTTC. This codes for CASSLGGFSYEQYF. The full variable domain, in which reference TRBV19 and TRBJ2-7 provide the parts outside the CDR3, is DGGITQSPKYLFRKEGQNVTLSCEQNLNHDAMYWYRQDPGQGLRLIYYSQIVNDFQKGDIAEGYSVSREKKESFPLTVTSAQKNPTAFYLCASSLGGFSYEQYFGPGTRLTVT.

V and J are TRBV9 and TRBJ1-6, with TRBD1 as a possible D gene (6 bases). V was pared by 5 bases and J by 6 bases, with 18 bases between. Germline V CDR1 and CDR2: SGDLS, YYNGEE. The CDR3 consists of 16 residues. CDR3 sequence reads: CASRGGAPFSNSPLHF. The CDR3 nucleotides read TGTGCCAGCAGAGGGGGGGCACCGTTCAGTAATTCACCCCTCCACTTT. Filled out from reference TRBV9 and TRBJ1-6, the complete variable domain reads DSGVTQTPKHLITATGQRVTLRCSPRSGDLSVYWYQQSLDQGLQFLIQYYNGEERAKGNILERFSAQQFPDLHSELNLSSLELGDSALYFCASRGGAPFSNSPLHFGNGTRLTVT.

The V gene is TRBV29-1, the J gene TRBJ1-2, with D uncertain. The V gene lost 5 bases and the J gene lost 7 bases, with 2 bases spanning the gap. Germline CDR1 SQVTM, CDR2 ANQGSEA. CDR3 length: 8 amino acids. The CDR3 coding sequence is TGCAGCGTTCGTGGCTACACCTTC. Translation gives CSVRGYTF.

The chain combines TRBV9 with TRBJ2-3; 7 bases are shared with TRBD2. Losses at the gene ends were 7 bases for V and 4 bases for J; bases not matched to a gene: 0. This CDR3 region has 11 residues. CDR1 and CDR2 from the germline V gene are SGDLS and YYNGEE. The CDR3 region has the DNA TGTGCCAGCCGGGGGGCAGATACGCAGTATTTT. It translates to CASRGADTQYF.

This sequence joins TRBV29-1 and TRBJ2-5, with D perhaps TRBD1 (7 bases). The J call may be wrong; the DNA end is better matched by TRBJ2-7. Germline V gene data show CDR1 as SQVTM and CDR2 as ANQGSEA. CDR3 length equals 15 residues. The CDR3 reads CSVETGDSDSYEQYF. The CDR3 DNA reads TGCAGCGTTGAAACGGGGGACAGTGATTCCTACGAGCAGTACTTC.

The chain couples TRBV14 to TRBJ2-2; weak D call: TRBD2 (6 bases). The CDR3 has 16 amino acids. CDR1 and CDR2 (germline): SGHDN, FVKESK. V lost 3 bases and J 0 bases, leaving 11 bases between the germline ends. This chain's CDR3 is CASSHPSEANTGELFF. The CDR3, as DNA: TGTGCCAGCAGCCACCCTAGCGAGGCGAACACCGGGGAGCTGTTTTTT.

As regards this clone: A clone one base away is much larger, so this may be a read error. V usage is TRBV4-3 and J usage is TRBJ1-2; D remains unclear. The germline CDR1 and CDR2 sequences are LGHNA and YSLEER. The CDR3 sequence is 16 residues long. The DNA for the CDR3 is TGCACCAGCAGCCCTACCACGTTAAGGAGTATGGATGGCTACACCTTC. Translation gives CTSSPTTLRSMDGYTF.